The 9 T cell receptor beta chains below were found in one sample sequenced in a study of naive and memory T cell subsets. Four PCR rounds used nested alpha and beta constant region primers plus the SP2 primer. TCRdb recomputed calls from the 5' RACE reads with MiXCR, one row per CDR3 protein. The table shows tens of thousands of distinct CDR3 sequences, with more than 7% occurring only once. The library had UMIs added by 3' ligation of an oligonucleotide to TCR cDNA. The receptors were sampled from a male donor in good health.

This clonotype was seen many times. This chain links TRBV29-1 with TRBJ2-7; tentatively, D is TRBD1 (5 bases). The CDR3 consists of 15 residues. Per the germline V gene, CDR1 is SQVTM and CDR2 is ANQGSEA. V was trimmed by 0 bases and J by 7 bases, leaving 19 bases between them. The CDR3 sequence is CSVEEVGAGLGEQYF. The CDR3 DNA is TGCAGCGTTGAAGAAGTCGGCGCAGGGTTGGGTGAGCAGTACTTC.

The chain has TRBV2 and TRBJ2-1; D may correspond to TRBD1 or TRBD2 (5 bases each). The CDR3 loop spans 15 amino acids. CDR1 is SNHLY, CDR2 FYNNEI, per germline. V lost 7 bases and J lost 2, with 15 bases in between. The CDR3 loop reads CASKAGTGPYNEQFF. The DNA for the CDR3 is TGTGCCAGCAAGGCGGGTACAGGCCCCTACAATGAGCAGTTCTTC.

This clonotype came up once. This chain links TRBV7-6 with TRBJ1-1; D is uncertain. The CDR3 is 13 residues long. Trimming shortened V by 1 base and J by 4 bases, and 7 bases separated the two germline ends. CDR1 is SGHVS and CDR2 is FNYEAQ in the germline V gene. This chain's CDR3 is CASSLEDSTEAFF. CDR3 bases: TGTGCCAGCAGCTTAGAGGATTCCACTGAAGCTTTCTTT.

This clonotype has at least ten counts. The DNA for the CDR3 is TGTGCCAGCAGCAACCGGGACAGGGGAGAGACCCAGTACTTC. This codes for CASSNRDRGETQYF. V and J are TRBV7-9 and TRBJ2-5, with TRBD1 matching 10 bases. Trimming removed 5 bases from V and 4 bases from J; junction bases left unmatched: 4. The germline CDR1 and CDR2 sequences are SEHNR and FQNEAQ (reference sequence). This CDR3 contains 14 residues.

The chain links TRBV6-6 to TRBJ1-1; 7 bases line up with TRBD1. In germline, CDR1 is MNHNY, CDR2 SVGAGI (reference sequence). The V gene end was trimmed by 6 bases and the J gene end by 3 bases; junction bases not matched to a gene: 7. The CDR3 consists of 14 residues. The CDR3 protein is CASSIQGKDTEAFF. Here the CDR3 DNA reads TGTGCCAGCAGCATACAGGGGAAGGACACTGAAGCTTTCTTT.

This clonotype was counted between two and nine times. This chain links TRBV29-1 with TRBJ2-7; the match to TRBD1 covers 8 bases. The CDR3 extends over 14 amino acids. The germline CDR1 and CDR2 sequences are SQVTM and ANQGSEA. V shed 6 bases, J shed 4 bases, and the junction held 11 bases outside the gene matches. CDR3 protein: CSVGPGQVDYEQYF. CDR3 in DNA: TGCAGCGTCGGACCGGGACAGGTCGATTACGAGCAGTACTTC.

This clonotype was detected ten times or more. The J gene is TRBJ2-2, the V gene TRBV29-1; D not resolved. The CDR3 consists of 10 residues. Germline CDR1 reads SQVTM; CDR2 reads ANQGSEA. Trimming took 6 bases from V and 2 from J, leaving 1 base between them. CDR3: CSVNTGELFF. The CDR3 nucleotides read TGCAGCGTAAACACCGGGGAGCTGTTTTTT.

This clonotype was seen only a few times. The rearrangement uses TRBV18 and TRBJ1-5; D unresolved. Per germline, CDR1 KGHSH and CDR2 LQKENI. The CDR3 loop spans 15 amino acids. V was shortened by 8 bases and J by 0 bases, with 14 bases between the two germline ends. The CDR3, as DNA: TGTGCCAGCACGGCCGCGACAAGTAGCAATCAGCCCCAGCATTTT. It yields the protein CASTAATSSNQPQHF.

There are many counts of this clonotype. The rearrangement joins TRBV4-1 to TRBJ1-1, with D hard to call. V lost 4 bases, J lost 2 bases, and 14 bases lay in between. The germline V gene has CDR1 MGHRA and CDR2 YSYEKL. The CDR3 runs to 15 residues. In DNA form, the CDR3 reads TGCGCCAGCAGCCCAGAGCCCCGAAGAAACACTGAAGCTTTCTTT. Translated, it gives CASSPEPRRNTEAFF.